This T cell receptor beta chain comes out of a study of cytomegalovirus exposure and HLA in healthy donors. This CDR3 region has 15 residues. The germline V gene has CDR1 LGHNA and CDR2 YNFKEQ. Whole-study results and caveats: There were some V segments, including TRBV6-2 and TRBV6-3, excluded as indistinguishable.

In the PCR, 60 Vbeta and 13 Jbeta primers were used. The assay was immunoSEQ multiplex PCR, and TCRdb's table has in-frame clones only and misses some. The clone table shows 75,000 to 95,000 clones, with the ten largest holding 1.3% to 1.5%. About this clone: Its specificity is unknown.

The chain has TRBV4-2 and TRBJ2-5; perhaps TRBD2 as D (7 bases). The J call could be wrong; TRBJ2-7 is a better fit for the DNA end. The TCR sequence derives from a woman aged 60-75 years in good health and CMV-seronegative. Sequencing used PBMCs. The CDR3 region has the DNA TGTGCCAGCAGTTATCGCGGGGAGGGGGTCTACGAGCAGTACTTC. Translated, it gives CASSYRGEGVYEQYF.